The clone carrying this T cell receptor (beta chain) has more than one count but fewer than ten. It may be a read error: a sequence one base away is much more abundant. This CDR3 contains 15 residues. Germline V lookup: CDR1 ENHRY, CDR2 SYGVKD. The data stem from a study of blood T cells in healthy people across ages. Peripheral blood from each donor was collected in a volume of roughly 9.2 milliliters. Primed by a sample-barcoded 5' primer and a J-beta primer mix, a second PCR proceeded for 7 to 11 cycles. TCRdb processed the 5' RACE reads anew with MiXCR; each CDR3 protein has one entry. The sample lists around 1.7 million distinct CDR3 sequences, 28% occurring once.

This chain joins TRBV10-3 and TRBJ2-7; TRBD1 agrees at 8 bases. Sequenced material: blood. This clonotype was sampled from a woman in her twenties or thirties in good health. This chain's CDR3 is CVISESGQGSFEQYF. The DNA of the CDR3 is TGTGTCATCAGTGAGTCTGGACAGGGTAGCTTCGAGCAGTACTTC.